These 2 T cell receptor beta chains were sequenced from one sample in a study of blood T cell repertoires in COVID-19. Method: immunoSEQ multiplex PCR; TCRdb's copy keeps in-frame clones and lacks some. The data contain around 20,000 clones, 85% to 90% of them singletons. The sequencing input was peripheral blood. These receptors were obtained from a human donor in a cohort sampled during active COVID-19.

CDR3 in amino acids: CASSLTSQGNEQFF. In nucleotides, the CDR3 is TGTGCCAGCAGTCTCACTAGCCAGGGCAATGAGCAGTTCTTC. This chain uses TRBV27 with TRBJ2-1, with D perhaps TRBD2 (6 bases). Germline CDR1 reads MNHEY; CDR2 reads SMNVEV (reference sequence). This CDR3 has 14 amino acids. Trimming pared 5 bases from V and 6 bases from J, leaving 14 bases between.

The chain has TRBV29-1 and TRBJ2-1, with a possible D match to TRBD1 (6 bases). V lost 4 bases and J lost 8, with 12 bases in between. Germline V gene data show CDR1 as SQVTM and CDR2 as ANQGSEA. CDR3 length: 12 amino acids. The CDR3 here is CSVVTGSDEQFF. The CDR3 region has the DNA TGCAGCGTTGTTACAGGGAGCGATGAGCAGTTCTTC.